These 30 T cell receptor beta chains were sequenced from one sample in a study of blood T cell repertoires in COVID-19. This table comes from immunoSEQ multiplex PCR, and its TCRdb copy is limited to in-frame clones, with some not included. Of roughly 290,000 clones listed, around four fifths are singletons. The sequencing input was peripheral blood. The origin of the receptors is a woman aged 45-60 years with active or convalescent COVID-19.

In nucleotides, the CDR3 is TGTGCCAGCAGCAAGGGACTAGCGGGAACCAATGAGCAGTTCTTC. Amino acids: CASSKGLAGTNEQFF. The chain has TRBV7-2 and TRBJ2-1, with 13 positions matching TRBD2. V dropped 5 bases and J dropped 6; count of bases not matched to a gene: 4. This CDR3 has 15 amino acids. Germline V gene data show CDR1 as SGHTA and CDR2 as FQGNSA. Complete variable domain (other parts from reference TRBV7-2 and TRBJ2-1): GAGVSQSPSNKVTEKGKDVELRCDPISGHTALYWYRQSLGQGLEFLIYFQGNSAPDKSGLPSDRFSAERTGGSVSTLTIQRTQQEDSAVYLCASSKGLAGTNEQFFGPGTRLTVL.

The chain couples TRBV5-8 to TRBJ2-1; 9 nucleotides match TRBD2. The CDR3 runs 15 residues. V dropped 3 bases and J dropped 6; count of bases not matched to a gene: 7. Per the germline V gene, CDR1 is SGHTS and CDR2 is YDEGEE. CDR3 sequence reads: CASSSSGIPSNEQFF. Here the CDR3 DNA reads TGTGCCAGCAGCTCTAGCGGGATCCCCAGCAATGAGCAGTTCTTC.

This clone was counted at least ten times. The chain employs TRBV5-3 and TRBJ1-2; 7 bases map to TRBD1. TRBV5-3 carries the ORF label, with uncertain function. Trimming at V came to 3 bases and at J to 5 bases, leaving 4 bases not matched to a gene. The CDR3 covers 13 residues. The CDR3 DNA is TGTGCCAGAAGCTCAGACAGGGATTATGGCTACACCTTC. Its protein is CARSSDRDYGYTF.

This chain joins TRBV5-6 and TRBJ2-3; D possibly corresponds to TRBD2 (5 bases). The CDR3 spans 15 residues. V lost 0 bases to trimming and J lost 0 bases, with 8 bases between them. Germline CDR1 SGHDT, CDR2 YYEEEE. In nucleotides, the CDR3 is TGTGCCAGCAGCTTGGGTGGCGGGAGCACAGATACGCAGTATTTT. This codes for CASSLGGGSTDTQYF.

The chain joins TRBV4-1 to TRBJ2-2; 9 bases fit TRBD2. This CDR3 spans 15 amino acids. In germline, CDR1 is MGHRA, CDR2 YSYEKL. With 4 bases clipped from V and 6 bases from J, the junction kept 6 bases outside the gene matches. CDR3 in amino acids: CASSLPAGGSGELFF. The CDR3 DNA reads TGCGCCAGCAGCCTCCCCGCGGGAGGGTCCGGGGAGCTGTTTTTT.

V and J are TRBV9 and TRBJ2-5; tentative D call: TRBD2 (6 bases). CDR1 is SGDLS, CDR2 YYNGEE, per germline. This CDR3 spans 14 amino acids. Trimming took off 3 bases at V and 1 base at J, with 10 bases between the two ends. The CDR3 nucleotides are TGTGCCAGCAGCGCGGGACTCCTCCAAGAGACCCAGTACTTC. It specifies CASSAGLLQETQYF.

The chain links TRBV7-9 to TRBJ1-5; 9 nucleotides agree with TRBD1. Germline V gene data show CDR1 as SEHNR and CDR2 as FQNEAQ (reference sequence). The V and J ends lost 5 bases and 2 bases, in that order; junction bases with no gene match: 4. This CDR3 has 15 residues. The CDR3, as DNA: TGTGCCAGCAGCCCACAGGGGGCAGGCAATCAGCCCCAGCATTTT. It specifies CASSPQGAGNQPQHF. The full variable domain, in which reference TRBV7-9 and TRBJ1-5 provide the parts outside the CDR3, is DTGVSQNPRHKITKRGQNVTFRCDPISEHNRLYWYRQTLGQGPEFLTYFQNEAQLEKSRLLSDRFSAERPKGSFSTLEIQRTEQGDSAMYLCASSPQGAGNQPQHFGDGTRLSIL.

The rearrangement uses TRBV28 and TRBJ1-2; 7 bases align to TRBD1. The CDR3 contains 16 residues. Germline lookup yields CDR1 MDHEN and CDR2 SYDVKM. After removal of 4 bases from V and 3 bases from J, the junction contained 11 bases not matched to a gene. The CDR3: CASSSGGFDRDYGYTF. In DNA form, the CDR3 reads TGTGCCAGCAGTTCTGGGGGCTTTGACAGGGACTATGGCTACACCTTC.

V usage is TRBV7-3 and J usage is TRBJ2-2; weak D call: TRBD2 (5 bases). CDR3 length: 15 residues. V shed 4 bases and J shed 6 bases, with 15 bases lying between them. Germline CDR1 and CDR2: SGHTA and FQGTGA. The CDR3 DNA reads as TGTGCCAGCAGCTCAGCGGTTTACCGCCCCGGGGAGCTGTTTTTT. Protein product: CASSSAVYRPGELFF.

This clone was counted between two and nine times. This rearrangement joins TRBV5-1 to TRBJ1-1, with TRBD1 identical over 9 bases. The CDR3 covers 16 residues. After removal of 9 bases from V and 4 bases from J, the junction contained 16 bases not matched to a gene. Germline V gene sequence: CDR1 SGHRS, CDR2 YFSETQ. The CDR3, as DNA: TGCGCCACCTCACAGGGGGCCTCTTTGGGGGGCACTGAAGCTTTCTTT. It specifies CATSQGASLGGTEAFF.

The chain carries TRBV5-5 and TRBJ2-5, with a weak D call TRBD1 (6 bases). Trimming took 0 bases from V and 4 from J, leaving 10 bases between them. CDR1 and CDR2 from the germline V gene are SGHKS and YYEKEE (reference sequence). The length of the CDR3 is 14 residues. DNA of the CDR3: TGTGCCAGCAGCTTGGCCTCAGGGGTAGAGACCCAGTACTTC. It codes for CASSLASGVETQYF.

The V and J genes are TRBV5-1 and TRBJ2-3; 9 bases match TRBD2. CDR1 and CDR2 from the germline V gene are SGHRS and YFSETQ. Trimming removed 0 bases from V and 3 bases from J; junction bases left unmatched: 11. The CDR3 runs 18 residues. DNA for the CDR3: TGCGCCAGCAGCTTGGAACGGACTAGCGTAATCACTACAGATACGCAGTATTTT. Translation gives CASSLERTSVITTDTQYF.

This chain uses TRBV24-1 with TRBJ2-1; 7 bases map to TRBD2. This CDR3 spans 14 amino acids. Trimming removed 5 bases from V and 8 bases from J; junction bases left unmatched: 8. Germline V gene data show CDR1 as KGHDR and CDR2 as SFDVKD. CDR3 region: CATSGLGRAYEQFF. The CDR3 region has the DNA TGTGCCACCAGTGGGTTGGGGAGGGCCTATGAGCAGTTCTTC.

The chain carries TRBV2 and TRBJ2-3, with no clear D. The CDR3 covers 14 residues. Germline V gives CDR1 SNHLY, CDR2 FYNNEI. Between the trimmed V and J ends, which lost 4 bases and 1 base, there was a span of 9 bases. The CDR3 DNA reads TGTGCCAGCAGTGGAACTACGCGCACAGATACGCAGTATTTT. Amino acids: CASSGTTRTDTQYF.

This clone turned up a few times. The chain combines TRBV7-9 with TRBJ2-5; D unclear. V dropped 0 bases and J dropped 0 bases, with 5 bases sitting between them. The V gene's germline CDR1 is SEHNR and CDR2 FQNEAQ (reference sequence). This CDR3 has 14 residues. The CDR3 loop is CASSLAPDQETQYF. The CDR3 DNA follows: TGTGCCAGCAGCTTAGCACCGGACCAAGAGACCCAGTACTTC.

The V and J genes are TRBV27 and TRBJ2-1; D uncertain. The V gene lost 4 bases and the J gene lost 2 bases, with 15 bases spanning the gap. In germline, CDR1 is MNHEY, CDR2 SMNVEV (reference sequence). The CDR3 runs 16 residues. CDR3 bases: TGTGCCAGCAGTTGGTGGCCTTCAGGCGCCTACAATGAGCAGTTCTTC. Translating gives CASSWWPSGAYNEQFF.

The CDR3 nucleotides read TGTGCCAGCAGCGTAGAGGGGGCACCGGGGAAGGACACTGAAGCTTTCTTT. Its translation is CASSVEGAPGKDTEAFF. The chain uses TRBV9 and TRBJ1-1, with 7 bases aligning to TRBD1. With 0 bases clipped from V and 3 bases from J, the junction kept 11 bases outside the gene matches. The CDR3 is made up of 17 amino acids. Germline CDR1 reads SGDLS; CDR2 reads YYNGEE. Based on the CDR3 plus reference TRBV9 and TRBJ1-1, the full variable domain is DSGVTQTPKHLITATGQRVTLRCSPRSGDLSVYWYQQSLDQGLQFLIQYYNGEERAKGNILERFSAQQFPDLHSELNLSSLELGDSALYFCASSVEGAPGKDTEAFFGQGTRLTVV.

This chain uses TRBV20-1 with TRBJ2-1, with D possibly matching TRBD2 (5 bases). The CDR3 is 12 amino acids. The V gene's germline CDR1 is DFQATT and CDR2 SNEGSKA (reference sequence). V was pared by 3 bases and J by 4 bases, with 7 bases between. The CDR3 DNA follows: TGCAGTGCTAGTCAGCGGTACAATGAGCAGTTCTTC. Protein sequence: CSASQRYNEQFF.

This chain uses TRBV5-6 with TRBJ2-3; the D gene is possibly TRBD2 (5 bases). The ends were cut back, 3 bases at V and 1 base at J, with 9 bases in the middle. This CDR3 contains 14 residues. Per germline, CDR1 SGHDT and CDR2 YYEEEE. CDR3 sequence (DNA): TGTGCCAGCAGCTCCCCGGAGGGCACAGATACGCAGTATTTT. Translation: CASSSPEGTDTQYF.

This rearrangement joins TRBV24-1 to TRBJ2-1, with TRBD2 identical over 11 bases. Per germline, CDR1 KGHDR and CDR2 SFDVKD. V shed 5 bases and J 6 bases; nucleotides not matched to a gene: 2. The CDR3 spans 14 residues. The CDR3: CATSVAGGVNEQFF. DNA of the CDR3: TGTGCCACCAGTGTAGCGGGGGGGGTCAATGAGCAGTTCTTC.

The chain carries TRBV11-2 and TRBJ2-2; the D gene is possibly TRBD2 (5 bases). This CDR3 comprises 17 residues. Germline CDR1 SGHAT, CDR2 FQNNGV. Trimming took off 4 bases at V and 5 bases at J, with 20 bases between the two ends. The CDR3 sequence is CASSSVSGIHWTGELFF. The CDR3 DNA reads TGTGCCAGCAGCTCTGTATCCGGGATCCATTGGACCGGGGAGCTGTTTTTT.

This clone occurred a few times. The chain links TRBV5-5 to TRBJ2-7; 8 nucleotides align to TRBD1. The CDR3 is 14 residues long. The trim removed 0 bases at V and 4 bases at J, leaving 3 bases unmatched. CDR1 is SGHKS and CDR2 is YYEKEE in the germline V gene (reference sequence). CDR3 bases: TGTGCCAGCAGCTTGGCTTACAGGGGGTACGAGCAGTACTTC. Translation: CASSLAYRGYEQYF. The full variable domain, rest sourced from reference TRBV5-5 and TRBJ2-7, is DAGVTQSPTHLIKTRGQQVTLRCSPISGHKSVSWYQQVLGQGPQFIFQYYEKEERGRGNFPDRFSARQFPNYSSELNVNALLLGDSALYLCASSLAYRGYEQYFGPGTRLTVT.

In its sample, this clone was seen once. The chain has TRBV2 and TRBJ2-1, with 13 bases matching TRBD2. The length of the CDR3 is 14 residues. With V trimmed by 5 bases and J by 9 bases, 4 bases remained unmatched. CDR1 is SNHLY and CDR2 is FYNNEI in the germline V gene. CDR3 DNA sequence: TGTGCCAGCAGTCGGACTAGCGGGAGTGCTGAGCAGTTCTTC. Its translation is CASSRTSGSAEQFF.

The chain has TRBV5-6 and TRBJ1-2; possibly TRBD1 for D (5 bases). Germline CDR1 reads SGHDT; CDR2 reads YYEEEE. V lost 5 bases and J lost 6, with 14 bases in between. This CDR3 region has 13 residues. CDR3 coding DNA: TGTGCCAGCAGAAGTCCAGGGTATCATGGCTACACCTTC. Amino acids: CASRSPGYHGYTF.

The chain recombines TRBV28 with TRBJ1-5; no clear D. Trimming removed 8 bases at V and 2 bases at J, with 16 bases between. The CDR3 has 15 residues. The V gene's germline CDR1 is MDHEN and CDR2 SYDVKM. The CDR3 nucleotides are TGTGCCAGCGTGAGGGCGGACGTCGGCAATCAGCCCCAGCATTTT. It translates to CASVRADVGNQPQHF. Filled out from reference TRBV28 and TRBJ1-5, the complete variable domain reads DVKVTQSSRYLVKRTGEKVFLECVQDMDHENMFWYRQDPGLGLRLIYFSYDVKMKEKGDIPEGYSVSREKKERFSLILESASTNQTSMYLCASVRADVGNQPQHFGDGTRLSIL.

The table lists this clone with a few counts. The V and J genes are TRBV18 and TRBJ2-4; 8 bases map to TRBD2. Trimming took 6 bases from V and 1 from J; bases not matched to a gene: 17. Germline V gene data show CDR1 as KGHSH and CDR2 as LQKENI. The CDR3 contains 19 residues. In nucleotides, the CDR3 is TGTGCCAGCTCGCCCCAGCGGGAGCGTCTCTCCAGCGCCAAAAACATTCAGTACTTC. It is translated as CASSPQRERLSSAKNIQYF.

The chain couples TRBV5-1 to TRBJ1-5; no clear D gene. From germline, CDR1 is SGHRS and CDR2 YFSETQ. This CDR3 has 15 residues. V was pared by 0 bases and J by 2 bases, with 9 bases between. This CDR3 is CASSLGHEGNQPQHF. In DNA form, the CDR3 reads TGCGCCAGCAGCTTGGGTCATGAGGGCAATCAGCCCCAGCATTTT. Drawing the rest from reference TRBV5-1 and TRBJ1-5, the complete variable domain is KAGVTQTPRYLIKTRGQQVTLSCSPISGHRSVSWYQQTPGQGLQFLFEYFSETQRNKGNFPGRFSGRQFSNSRSEMNVSTLELGDSALYLCASSLGHEGNQPQHFGDGTRLSIL.

The chain has TRBV15 and TRBJ1-6; D gene ambiguous. Trimming removed 0 bases at V and 9 bases at J, with 3 bases between. The V gene's germline CDR1 is LNHNV and CDR2 YYDKDF (reference sequence). The CDR3 is made up of 12 amino acids. The CDR3 region is CATSRERSPLHF. In nucleotides, the CDR3 is TGTGCCACCAGCAGAGAGCGTTCACCCCTCCACTTT.

The rearrangement uses TRBV18 and TRBJ1-2; D call uncertain. The CDR3 runs to 13 residues. Trimming left V 2 bases short and J 0 bases short, with 4 bases between. The germline V gene encodes CDR1 KGHSH and CDR2 LQKENI. The CDR3 DNA follows: TGTGCCAGCTCACCAGACACTAACTATGGCTACACCTTC. It is translated as CASSPDTNYGYTF.

This clone was seen a few times. The V call is TRBV5-4, the J call TRBJ1-2, with a weak D call TRBD1 (6 bases). Germline assignment: CDR1 SGHNT and CDR2 YYREEE (reference sequence). CDR3 length equals 14 residues. V was shortened by 4 bases and J by 8 bases, with 18 bases between the two germline ends. CDR3 nucleotides: TGTGCCAGCAGCCCCGGGGGGGCTCGTCGGGGCTACACCTTC. It specifies CASSPGGARRGYTF. The full variable domain, its missing parts supplied by reference TRBV5-4 and TRBJ1-2, is ETGVTQSPTHLIKTRGQQVTLRCSSQSGHNTVSWYQQALGQGPQFIFQYYREEENGRGNFPPRFSGLQFPNYSSELNVNALELDDSALYLCASSPGGARRGYTFGSGTRLTVV.